These 15 T cell receptor beta chains were sequenced from one sample in a study of CD8+ T cells in alopecia areata. The treatment denotes: oral pan-JAK inhibitor, 5-10 mg twice daily. cDNA serving as the sequencing template came from extracted, reverse transcribed RNA. Repertoires were generated with immunoSEQ multiplex PCR, while TCRdb's copy carries only in-frame clones and drops some. This sample carries about 120,000 clones, about 50% of them seen once, and the ten largest clones take about 0.5%. Sequenced material: CD4+ T cells sorted from blood, taken at week 4, from a patient treated with tofacitinib. These receptors all come from a human donor with alopecia areata.

The chain links TRBV6-6 to TRBJ1-1; TRBD1 is a possible D gene (6 bases). The CDR3 consists of 14 residues. The V gene lost 6 bases and the J gene lost 4 bases, with 15 bases spanning the gap. CDR1 MNHNY and CDR2 SVGAGI come from the germline V gene (reference sequence). CDR3 DNA sequence: TGTGCCAGCAGCAAACAGGGAGCTGGCACTGAAGCTTTCTTT. Its translation: CASSKQGAGTEAFF.

This clone was counted only a few times. J is TRBJ1-5 and V is TRBV19; no reliable D call. V was shortened by 6 bases and J by 1 base, with 7 bases between the two germline ends. The CDR3 covers 13 residues. Looked up from germline, CDR1 is LNHDA and CDR2 is SQIVND (reference sequence). The CDR3: CASREPSNQPQHF. CDR3 bases: TGTGCCAGTAGGGAGCCCAGCAATCAGCCCCAGCATTTT.

This clone came up a few times. V usage is TRBV30 and J usage is TRBJ1-5; D gene ambiguous. Trimming removed 3 bases from V and 5 bases from J, with 11 bases in between. CDR1 and CDR2 from the germline V gene are GTSNPN and SVGIG (reference sequence). There are 13 residues in the CDR3. This CDR3 is CAWRGQSHQPQHF. The CDR3 region has the DNA TGTGCCTGGAGAGGGCAGAGTCATCAGCCCCAGCATTTT.

V usage is TRBV5-1 and J usage is TRBJ1-1; D is possibly TRBD1 (6 bases). CDR1 SGHRS and CDR2 YFSETQ come from the germline V gene. The ends were cut back, 4 bases at V and 1 base at J, with 8 bases in the middle. The CDR3 length is 13 residues. CDR3 coding DNA: TGCGCCAGCAGCCCGGGACAGAACACTGAAGCTTTCTTT. This gives the protein CASSPGQNTEAFF. The full variable domain, in which reference TRBV5-1 and TRBJ1-1 provide the parts outside the CDR3, is KAGVTQTPRYLIKTRGQQVTLSCSPISGHRSVSWYQQTPGQGLQFLFEYFSETQRNKGNFPGRFSGRQFSNSRSEMNVSTLELGDSALYLCASSPGQNTEAFFGQGTRLTVV.

The genes are TRBV4-1 and TRBJ2-7, with TRBD2 as a possible D gene (7 bases). V was clipped by 2 bases and J by 7 bases, with 12 bases between them. From germline, CDR1 is MGHRA and CDR2 YSYEKL. CDR3 length equals 13 residues. The CDR3, as DNA: TGCGCCAGCAGCCAATGGGGGGGCTTTGAGCAGTACTTC. Protein product: CASSQWGGFEQYF.

The chain couples TRBV30 to TRBJ2-7, with no clear D. This CDR3 has 11 residues. Germline V lookup: CDR1 GTSNPN, CDR2 SVGIG (reference sequence). The V gene lost 4 bases and the J gene lost 6 bases, with 10 bases spanning the gap. CDR3: CAWNRLAEQYF. CDR3 DNA: TGTGCCTGGAATAGGCTTGCCGAGCAGTACTTC.

The chain combines TRBV29-1 with TRBJ2-1, with 12 nucleotides matching TRBD2. Germline V gene lookup returns CDR1 SQVTM and CDR2 ANQGSEA. There are 14 residues in the CDR3. V trimming: 4 bases; J trimming: 4 bases; junction bases outside the gene matches: 2. The CDR3 region has the DNA TGCAGCGTTGTGGGGACTAGCGGGTACAATGAGCAGTTCTTC. Its protein product is CSVVGTSGYNEQFF.

This sequence joins TRBV7-9 and TRBJ2-5; possible D gene TRBD1, 5 bases. The V gene's germline CDR1 is SEHNR and CDR2 FQNEAQ (reference sequence). The CDR3 contains 15 residues. Trimming left V 4 bases short and J 3 bases short, with 15 bases between. The DNA of the CDR3 is TGTGCCAGCAGCTCACCAGGAGCGACAGAAGAGACCCAGTACTTC. Translation gives CASSSPGATEETQYF.

The chain links TRBV29-1 to TRBJ2-5; possibly TRBD1 or TRBD2 for D (5 bases each). Between the trimmed V and J ends, which lost 4 bases and 5 bases, there was a span of 14 bases. The CDR3 has 13 amino acids. Germline values: CDR1 SQVTM, CDR2 ANQGSEA. CDR3 DNA sequence: TGCAGCGTTGCCCCCGGGACGGGGGAGACCCAGTACTTC. Protein: CSVAPGTGETQYF.

The chain employs TRBV9 and TRBJ1-5, with a possible D match to TRBD1 (5 bases). Germline CDR1 reads SGDLS; CDR2 reads YYNGEE. The CDR3 consists of 14 residues. Trimming shortened V by 3 bases and J by 4 bases, and 11 bases separated the two germline ends. The CDR3 region is CASSATVGNQPQHF. DNA for the CDR3: TGTGCCAGCAGCGCGACAGTGGGGAATCAGCCCCAGCATTTT.

This sequence joins TRBV30 and TRBJ1-1; no clear D gene. Germline V gene data show CDR1 as GTSNPN and CDR2 as SVGIG (reference sequence). CDR3 size: 10 residues. Trimming left V 7 bases short and J 7 bases short, with 10 bases between. CDR3 coding DNA: TGTGCCTACATTGGACTTGAAGCTTTCTTT. Translation: CAYIGLEAFF.

This clone was seen a few times. The CDR3 coding sequence is TGCAGCGTTGAAGATGCCGCGTGGACAGGGTCCTACGAGCAGTACTTC. It specifies CSVEDAAWTGSYEQYF. V is TRBV29-1 and J is TRBJ2-7; 8 positions match TRBD1. J was trimmed by 1 base and V by 0 bases; bases with no gene match: 8. The CDR3 has 16 amino acids. CDR1 SQVTM and CDR2 ANQGSEA come from the germline V gene.

To note about this clone: This CDR3 is also generated by other DNA sequences in the sample. The chain carries TRBV6-5 and TRBJ2-1; TRBD2 aligns across 11 bases. The CDR3 contains 14 residues. Germline V CDR1 and CDR2: MNHEY, SVGAGI. Trimming took 6 bases from V and 2 from J; bases not matched to a gene: 0. CDR3 nucleotide sequence: TGTGCCAGCAGGGGACTAGCGGCCTACAATGAGCAGTTCTTC. Translated, it gives CASRGLAAYNEQFF.

V and J are TRBV5-1 and TRBJ2-5; TRBD1 agrees at 12 bases. This CDR3 is 15 amino acids long. The V gene's germline CDR1 is SGHRS and CDR2 YFSETQ. The V segment lost 4 bases and the J segment 5 bases; nucleotides outside the gene matches: 6. Here the CDR3 reads CASSTGTGGEETQYF. Here the CDR3 DNA reads TGCGCCAGCAGCACTGGGACAGGGGGCGAGGAGACCCAGTACTTC.

This clone has a handful of counts. This sequence joins TRBV18 and TRBJ1-1; possible D gene TRBD1, 5 bases. The CDR3 covers 14 residues. The germline V gene has CDR1 KGHSH and CDR2 LQKENI. V lost 8 bases and J lost 0, with 13 bases in between. CDR3 residues: CASLLGGVNTEAFF. The CDR3 region has the DNA TGTGCCAGCCTACTTGGGGGGGTGAACACTGAAGCTTTCTTT. The full variable domain, with the rest looked up from reference TRBV18 and TRBJ1-1, is NAGVMQNPRHLVRRRGQEARLRCSPMKGHSHVYWYRQLPEEGLKFMVYLQKENIIDESGMPKERFSAEFPKEGPSILRIQQVVRGDSAAYFCASLLGGVNTEAFFGQGTRLTVV.